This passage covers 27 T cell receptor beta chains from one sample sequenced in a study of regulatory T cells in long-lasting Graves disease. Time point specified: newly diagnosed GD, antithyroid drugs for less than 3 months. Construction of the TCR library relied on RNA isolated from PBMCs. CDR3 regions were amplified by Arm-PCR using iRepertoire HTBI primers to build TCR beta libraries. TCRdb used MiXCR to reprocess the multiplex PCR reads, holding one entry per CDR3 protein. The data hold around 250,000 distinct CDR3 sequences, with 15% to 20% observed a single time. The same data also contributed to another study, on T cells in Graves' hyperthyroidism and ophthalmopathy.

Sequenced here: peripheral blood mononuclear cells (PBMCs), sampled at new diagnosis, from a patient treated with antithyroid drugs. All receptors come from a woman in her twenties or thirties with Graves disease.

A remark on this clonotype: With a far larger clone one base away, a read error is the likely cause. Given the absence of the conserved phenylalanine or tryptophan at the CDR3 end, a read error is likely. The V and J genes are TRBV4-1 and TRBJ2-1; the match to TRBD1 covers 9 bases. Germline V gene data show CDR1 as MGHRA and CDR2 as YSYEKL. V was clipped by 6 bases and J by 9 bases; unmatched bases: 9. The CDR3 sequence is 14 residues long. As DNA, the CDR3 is TGCGCCAGCAGTCCCGCTCTGACAGGGGGTGAGCAGTTCCTC. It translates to CASSPALTGGEQFL.

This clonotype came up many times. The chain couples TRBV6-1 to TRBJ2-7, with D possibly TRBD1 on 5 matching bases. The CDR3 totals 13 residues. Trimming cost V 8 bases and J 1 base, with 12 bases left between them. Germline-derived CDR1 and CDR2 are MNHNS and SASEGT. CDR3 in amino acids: CASRRQSSYEQYF. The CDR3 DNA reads TGTGCCAGCCGTCGACAGAGTTCCTACGAGCAGTACTTC.

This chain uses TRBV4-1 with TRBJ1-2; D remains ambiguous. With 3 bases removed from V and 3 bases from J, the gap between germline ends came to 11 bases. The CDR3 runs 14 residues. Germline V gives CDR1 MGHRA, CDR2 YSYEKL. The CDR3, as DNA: TGCGCCAGCAGCCAGCCCGGGCGGGACTATGGCTACACCTTC. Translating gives CASSQPGRDYGYTF.

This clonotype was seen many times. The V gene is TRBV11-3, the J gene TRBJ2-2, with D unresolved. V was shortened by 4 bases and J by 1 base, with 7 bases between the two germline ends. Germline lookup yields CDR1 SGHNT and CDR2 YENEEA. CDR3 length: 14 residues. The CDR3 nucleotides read TGTGCCAGCAGCTCAGCAGGGAACACCGGGGAGCTGTTTTTT. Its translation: CASSSAGNTGELFF.

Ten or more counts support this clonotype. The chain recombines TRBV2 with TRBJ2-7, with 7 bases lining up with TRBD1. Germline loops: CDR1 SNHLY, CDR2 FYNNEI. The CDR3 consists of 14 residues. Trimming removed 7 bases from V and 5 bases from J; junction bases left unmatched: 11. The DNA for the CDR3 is TGTGCCAGCACCACCGGGACAGTTGGCCACGAGCAGTACTTC. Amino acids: CASTTGTVGHEQYF.

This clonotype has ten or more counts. Here the CDR3 DNA reads TGCAGTGCTAGGCAGGGGCCTCCCTTCGGGGGTGAAGCTTTCTTT. Translating it yields CSARQGPPFGGEAFF. This rearrangement joins TRBV20-1 to TRBJ1-1; the D gene is possibly TRBD1 (6 bases). Trimming removed 3 bases from V and 7 bases from J, with 21 bases in between. This CDR3 has 15 amino acids. Germline V gene sequence: CDR1 DFQATT, CDR2 SNEGSKA (reference sequence).

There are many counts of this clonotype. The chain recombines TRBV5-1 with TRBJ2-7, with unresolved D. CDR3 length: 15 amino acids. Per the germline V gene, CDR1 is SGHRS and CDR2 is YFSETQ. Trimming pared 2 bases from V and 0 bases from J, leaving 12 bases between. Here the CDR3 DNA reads TGCGCCAGCAGCTTACAAGGCCTCACCTCCTACGAGCAGTACTTC. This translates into CASSLQGLTSYEQYF.

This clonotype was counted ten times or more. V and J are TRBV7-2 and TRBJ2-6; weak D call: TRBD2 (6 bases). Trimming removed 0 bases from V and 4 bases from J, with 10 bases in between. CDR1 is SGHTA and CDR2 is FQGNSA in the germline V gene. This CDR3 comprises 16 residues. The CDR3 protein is CASSLAAGYGANVLTF. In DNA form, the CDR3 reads TGTGCCAGCAGCTTAGCGGCGGGGTACGGGGCCAACGTCCTGACTTTC.

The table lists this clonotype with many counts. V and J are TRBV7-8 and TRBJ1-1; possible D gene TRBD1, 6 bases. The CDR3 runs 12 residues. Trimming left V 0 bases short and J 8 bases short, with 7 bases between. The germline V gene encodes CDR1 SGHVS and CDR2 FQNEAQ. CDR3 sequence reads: CASSLADSEAFF. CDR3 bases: TGTGCCAGCAGCTTAGCGGACAGCGAAGCTTTCTTT.

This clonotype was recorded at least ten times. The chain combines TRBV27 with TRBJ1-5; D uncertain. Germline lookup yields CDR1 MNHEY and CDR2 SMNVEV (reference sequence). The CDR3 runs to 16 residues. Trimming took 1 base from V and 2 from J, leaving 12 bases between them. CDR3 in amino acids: CASSLLGPLGNQPQHF. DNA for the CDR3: TGTGCCAGCAGTTTATTAGGGCCCCTGGGCAATCAGCCCCAGCATTTT.

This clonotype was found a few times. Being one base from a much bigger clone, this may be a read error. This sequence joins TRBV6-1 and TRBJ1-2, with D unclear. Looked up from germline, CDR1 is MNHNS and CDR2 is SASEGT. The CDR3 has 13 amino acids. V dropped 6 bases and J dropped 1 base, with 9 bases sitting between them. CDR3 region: CASSHQLNYGYTF. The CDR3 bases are TGTGCCAGCAGCCACCAACTTAACTATGGCTACACCTTC.

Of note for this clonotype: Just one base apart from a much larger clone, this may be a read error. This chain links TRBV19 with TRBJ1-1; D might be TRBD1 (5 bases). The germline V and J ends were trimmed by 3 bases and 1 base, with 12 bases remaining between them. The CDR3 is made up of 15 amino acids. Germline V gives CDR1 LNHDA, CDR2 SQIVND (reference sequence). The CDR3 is CASSITRQGNTEAFF. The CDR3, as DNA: TGTGCCAGTAGTATCACACGTCAGGGGAACACTGAAGCTTTCTTT.

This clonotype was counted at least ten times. This CDR3 is CSARPNERDLYEQYF. CDR3 DNA: TGCAGTGCTAGACCTAATGAGAGGGATCTCTACGAGCAGTACTTC. J is TRBJ2-7 and V is TRBV20-1, with a possible D match to TRBD2 (5 bases). The germline V and J ends were trimmed by 2 bases and 3 bases, with 17 bases remaining between them. In germline, CDR1 is DFQATT, CDR2 SNEGSKA (reference sequence). This CDR3 has 15 residues.

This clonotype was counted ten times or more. CDR3 amino acids: CASSVQTYEQYF. In DNA, the CDR3 is TGTGCCAGCAGTGTTCAGACCTACGAGCAGTACTTC. The chain is built from TRBV28 and TRBJ2-7; D is undetermined. V was shortened by 5 bases and J by 2 bases, with 7 bases between the two germline ends. Germline V gene data show CDR1 as MDHEN and CDR2 as SYDVKM. The CDR3 loop spans 12 amino acids.

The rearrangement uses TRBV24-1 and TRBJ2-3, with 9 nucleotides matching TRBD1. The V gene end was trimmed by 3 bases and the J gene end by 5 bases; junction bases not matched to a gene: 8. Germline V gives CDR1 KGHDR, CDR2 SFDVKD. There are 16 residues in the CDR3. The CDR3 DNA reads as TGTGCCACCAGTGATCACCGGGACAGGGAAGAAGATACGCAGTATTTT. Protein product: CATSDHRDREEDTQYF.

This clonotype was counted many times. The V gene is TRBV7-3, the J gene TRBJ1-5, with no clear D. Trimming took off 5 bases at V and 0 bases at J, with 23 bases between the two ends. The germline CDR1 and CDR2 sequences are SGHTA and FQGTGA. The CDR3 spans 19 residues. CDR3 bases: TGTGCCAGCAGCATCCTATGGTTTGCGGAGTTTTATAGCAATCAGCCCCAGCATTTT. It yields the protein CASSILWFAEFYSNQPQHF.

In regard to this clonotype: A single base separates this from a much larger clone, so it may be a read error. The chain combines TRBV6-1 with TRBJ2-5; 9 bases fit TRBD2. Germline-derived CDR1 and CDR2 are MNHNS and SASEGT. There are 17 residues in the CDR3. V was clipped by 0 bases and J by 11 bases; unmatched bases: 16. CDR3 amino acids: CASSEAGGGANYNEQYF. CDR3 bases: TGTGCCAGCAGTGAAGCGGGCGGGGGGGCCAACTACAATGAGCAGTACTTC.

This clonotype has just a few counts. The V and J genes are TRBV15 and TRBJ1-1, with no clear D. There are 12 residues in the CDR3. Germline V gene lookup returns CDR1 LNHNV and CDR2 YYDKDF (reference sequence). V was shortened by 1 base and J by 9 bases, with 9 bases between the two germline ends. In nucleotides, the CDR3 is TGTGCCACCAGCAGAGGCCCAGAACAAGCTTTCTTT. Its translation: CATSRGPEQAFF.

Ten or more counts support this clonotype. The chain's CDR3 is CSAKGTGGPYTEAFF. The CDR3 nucleotides read TGCAGTGCCAAAGGGACAGGGGGCCCATACACTGAAGCTTTCTTT. The V and J genes are TRBV20-1 and TRBJ1-1, with 12 bases fitting TRBD1. The CDR3 length is 15 residues. Trimming took 6 bases from V and 3 from J; bases not matched to a gene: 8. CDR1 and CDR2 (germline): DFQATT, SNEGSKA (reference sequence).

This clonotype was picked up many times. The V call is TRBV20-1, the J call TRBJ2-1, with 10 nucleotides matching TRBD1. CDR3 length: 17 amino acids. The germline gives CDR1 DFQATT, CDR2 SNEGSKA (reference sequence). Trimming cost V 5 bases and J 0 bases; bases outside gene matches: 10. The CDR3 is CSAPGTGVFSSYNEQFF. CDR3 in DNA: TGCAGTGCTCCCGGGACAGGGGTTTTCAGCTCCTACAATGAGCAGTTCTTC.

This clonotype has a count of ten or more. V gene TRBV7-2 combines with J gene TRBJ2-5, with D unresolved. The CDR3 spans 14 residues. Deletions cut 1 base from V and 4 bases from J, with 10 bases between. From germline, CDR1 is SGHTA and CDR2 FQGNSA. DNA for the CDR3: TGTGCCAGCAGCTTAGAGAAGCAGCGAGAGACCCAGTACTTC. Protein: CASSLEKQRETQYF.

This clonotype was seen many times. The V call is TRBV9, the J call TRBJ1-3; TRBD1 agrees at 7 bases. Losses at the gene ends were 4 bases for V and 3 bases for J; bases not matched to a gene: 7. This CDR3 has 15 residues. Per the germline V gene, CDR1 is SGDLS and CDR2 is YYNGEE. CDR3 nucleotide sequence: TGTGCCAGCAGCTGGACAGGCGAGTTTGGAAACACCATATATTTT. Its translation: CASSWTGEFGNTIYF.

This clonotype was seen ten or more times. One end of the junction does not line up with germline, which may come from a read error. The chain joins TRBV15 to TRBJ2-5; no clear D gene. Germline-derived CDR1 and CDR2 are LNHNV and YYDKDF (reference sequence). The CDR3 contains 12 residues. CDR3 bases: TGTGCCACCAGCAGGGACCAGGAGACCCAGTACTTC. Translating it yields CATSRDQETQYF.

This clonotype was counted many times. CDR3 sequence reads: CASSPMDSSRGYTF. The DNA for the CDR3 is TGTGCCAGCAGCCCGATGGACAGCAGCAGGGGCTACACCTTC. The chain combines TRBV11-2 with TRBJ1-2, with D possibly matching TRBD1 (6 bases). The V end lost 5 bases, the J end lost 8 bases, and 18 bases lay between the germline ends. This CDR3 is 14 amino acids long. The V gene's germline CDR1 is SGHAT and CDR2 FQNNGV.

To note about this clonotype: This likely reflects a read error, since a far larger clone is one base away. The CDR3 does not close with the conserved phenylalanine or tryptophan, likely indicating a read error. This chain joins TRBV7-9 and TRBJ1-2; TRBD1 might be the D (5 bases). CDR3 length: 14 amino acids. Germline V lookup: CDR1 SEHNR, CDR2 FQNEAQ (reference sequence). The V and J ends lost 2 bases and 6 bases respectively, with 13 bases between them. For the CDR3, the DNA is TGTGCCAGCAGCTTATTAGTAAGGGGACATGGCTACACCCTC. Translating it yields CASSLLVRGHGYTL.

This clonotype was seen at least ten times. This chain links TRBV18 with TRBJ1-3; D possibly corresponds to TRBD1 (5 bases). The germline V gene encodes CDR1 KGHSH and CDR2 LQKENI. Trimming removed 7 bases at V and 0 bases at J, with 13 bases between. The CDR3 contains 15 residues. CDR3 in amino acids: CASWGETISGNTIYF. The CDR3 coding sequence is TGTGCCAGCTGGGGGGAGACAATCTCTGGAAACACCATATATTTT.

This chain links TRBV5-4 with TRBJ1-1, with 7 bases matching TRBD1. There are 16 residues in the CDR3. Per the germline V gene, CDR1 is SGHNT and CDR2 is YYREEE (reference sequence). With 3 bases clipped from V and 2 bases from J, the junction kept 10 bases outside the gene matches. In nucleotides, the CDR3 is TGTGCCAGCAGCTCACAGGGGAGTGATTCCAACACTGAAGCTTTCTTT. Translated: CASSSQGSDSNTEAFF.